This TCR beta chain was observed in a study of shared clonotypes between healthy human individuals. Study findings and constraints: A generally larger estimated richness was seen in naive subsets than in memory subsets.

V shed 3 bases and J 9 bases; nucleotides not matched to a gene: 10. Germline V gene sequence: CDR1 SGHTS, CDR2 YDEGEE. The CDR3 is 15 amino acids. About this clone itself: No antigen is known for it.

Healthy HIV-negative adults with no recent acute infections or vaccinations were recruited as donors. Adult Caucasians living in Nashville, Tennessee made up all of the donors. Researchers partitioned CD4+ cells into CD45RA+ naive and CD45RA-negative memory subsets. TCRdb's table, derived via immunoSEQ multiplex PCR, lists solely in-frame clones and lacks some. The sample consists of around 2.3 million clones, approximately 96% of them appearing once. Sequenced input: naive CD4+ T cells sorted from blood. Subset meaning: CD45RA+ positively selected. The J gene is TRBJ2-1, the V gene TRBV5-8; 9 nucleotides line up with TRBD1. The sequence was collected from a man younger than 35 in good health. CDR3 loop: CASSSGQGRTSEQFF. In nucleotides, the CDR3 is TGTGCCAGCAGCTCCGGACAGGGGCGAACTTCTGAGCAGTTCTTC.